This T cell receptor (beta chain) was retrieved from a study of blood T cell repertoires in COVID-19. Overall study context: T cells, B-cell-depleted T cells, or PBMCs supplied cDNA or gDNA.

In the source study's methods: It was from reference gene primer amplification that nucleated cell counts were estimated. The assay was immunoSEQ multiplex PCR, and TCRdb's table has in-frame clones only and misses some. V, J and clone size are taken as reported in that table, and D and trimming were inferred from the DNA itself. In the table there are about 270,000 clones, 70% to 90% of which are singletons. V lost 3 bases, J lost 6 bases, and 17 bases lay in between. Germline lookup yields CDR1 DFQATT and CDR2 SNEGSKA (reference sequence). The CDR3 spans 14 residues. Study members were between about 18 and 100 years old and lived in 24 US regions. Participant-given clinical history determined each cohort assignment.

Sequencing was done on a sample of PBMCs or T cells enriched from blood (not recorded which). The receptor was isolated from a woman aged 45-60 years with acute COVID-19. This chain connects TRBV20-1 to TRBJ1-2, with a tentative D call TRBD1 (6 bases). The CDR3, as DNA: TGCAGTGCTAGTGGGGGGCAGGATCCCAATGGCTACACCTTC. It is translated as CSASGGQDPNGYTF.